The source of this T cell receptor (beta chain) is a study of regulatory T cells in long-lasting Graves disease. The TCR beta library used iRepertoire HTBI primers with Arm-PCR amplification of CDR3. Each CDR3 protein is one row after TCRdb ran MiXCR on the multiplex PCR reads. The sample lists more than 300,000 distinct CDR3 sequences, approximately 12% occurring once. Study-wide results and caveats: The study found TRBV28, TRBJ1-2 and TRBJ2-5 favored in persistent disease. Limited samples may have lowered accuracy.

A remark on this clonotype: What it binds is not known.

Time point in this sample: newly diagnosed GD, antithyroid drugs for less than 3 months. Preparation of the TCR library used RNA extracted from PBMCs. CDR3 size: 15 residues. Trimming stripped 5 bases from V and 0 bases from J, with 13 bases between. The germline gives CDR1 SGHVS, CDR2 FQNEAQ. This same sample was also part of a study on T cells in Graves' hyperthyroidism and ophthalmopathy. From that paper: Thyroid ultrasound and orbital computed tomography, with clinical symptoms and serum thyroxine and TRAb, informed diagnoses. Primed by the HTBI set, a first-round RT-PCR was run on the TCR CDR3.

The source was peripheral blood mononuclear cells (PBMCs), collected at new diagnosis, from a patient treated with antithyroid drugs. The TCR sequence derives from a woman between 18 and 30 years old with Graves disease. The chain carries TRBV7-8 and TRBJ1-1; the D gene is possibly TRBD1 (6 bases). CDR3 DNA: TGTGCCAGCAGCCCCACCGGGACATTGAACACTGAAGCTTTCTTT. This encodes CASSPTGTLNTEAFF. Complete variable domain (other parts from reference TRBV7-8 and TRBJ1-1): GAGVSQSPRYKVAKRGQDVALRCDPISGHVSLFWYQQALGQGPEFLTYFQNEAQLDKSGLPSDRFFAERPEGSVSTLKIQRTQQEDSAVYLCASSPTGTLNTEAFFGQGTRLTVV.